These 16 T cell receptor beta chains came from one sample sequenced in a study of blood T cell repertoires in COVID-19. Libraries were prepared by immunoSEQ multiplex PCR; TCRdb keeps only in-frame clonotypes and omits some of them. The data show approximately 290,000 clones, 65% to 85% seen once. The sample consisted of peripheral blood. Source of these receptors: an older person with COVID-19, enrolled during active disease.

For the CDR3, the DNA is TGTGCCAGCAGCCAAGATCGACAGGGGTTTATCAGCACTGAAGCTTTCTTT. Its protein product is CASSQDRQGFISTEAFF. This rearrangement joins TRBV3-1 (or the pseudogene TRBV3-2) to TRBJ1-1, with 8 positions matching TRBD1. CDR3 length: 17 residues. Germline CDR1 LGHDT, CDR2 YNNKEL (reference sequence). V shed 0 bases, J shed 4 bases, and the junction held 10 bases outside the gene matches.

The genes are TRBV6-2 or TRBV6-3 and TRBJ2-5; 12 nucleotides line up with TRBD2. The ends lost 2 bases at V and 5 bases at J; junction bases unmatched: 6. Germline V gene sequence: CDR1 MNHEY, CDR2 SVGEGT. The CDR3 is 16 residues long. The CDR3 coding sequence is TGTGCCAGCAGTTACGGCCCTAGCGGGGGGGCTGAGACCCAGTACTTC. Amino acid sequence: CASSYGPSGGAETQYF.

The V gene is TRBV5-5, the J gene TRBJ1-5; a possible D gene is TRBD1 (6 bases). Germline V gene lookup returns CDR1 SGHKS and CDR2 YYEKEE (reference sequence). CDR3 length: 14 residues. The V gene lost 2 bases and the J gene lost 11 bases, with 17 bases spanning the gap. The CDR3 region is CASSLSTGYPAQHF. The CDR3 coding sequence is TGTGCCAGCAGCTTATCGACAGGTTATCCGGCCCAGCATTTT.

The CDR3 DNA sequence: TGTGCCAGCAGCCGAATCACAGGCCGCAGCGGGAGGGCCGTGTCTGATACGCAGTATTTT. This sequence encodes CASSRITGRSGRAVSDTQYF. This chain connects TRBV6-6 to TRBJ2-3; 10 bases match TRBD2. The CDR3 has 20 residues. Germline lookup yields CDR1 MNHNY and CDR2 SVGAGI (reference sequence). V dropped 6 bases and J dropped 6; count of bases not matched to a gene: 24.

V gene TRBV3-1 (or the pseudogene TRBV3-2) combines with J gene TRBJ2-7; tentatively, D is TRBD1 (6 bases). The germline V gene encodes CDR1 LGHDT and CDR2 YNNKEL (reference sequence). The germline V and J ends were trimmed by 8 bases and 3 bases, with 11 bases remaining between them. The CDR3 length is 12 residues. The CDR3 sequence is CASGGQSYEQYF. CDR3 in DNA: TGTGCCAGCGGTGGACAGAGCTACGAGCAGTACTTC.

The rearrangement links TRBV7-6 to TRBJ1-1; D is possibly TRBD1 (5 bases). The CDR3 runs 14 residues. Looked up from germline, CDR1 is SGHVS and CDR2 is FNYEAQ. The V end lost 0 bases, the J end lost 4 bases, and 9 bases lay between the germline ends. This CDR3 is CASSLAGQGTEAFF. CDR3 sequence (DNA): TGTGCCAGCAGCTTAGCTGGGCAGGGCACTGAAGCTTTCTTT. The complete variable domain, with remaining parts taken from reference TRBV7-6 and TRBJ1-1, reads GAGVSQSPRYKVTKRGQDVALRCDPISGHVSLYWYRQALGQGPEFLTYFNYEAQQDKSGLPNDRFSAERPEGSISTLTIQRTEQRDSAMYRCASSLAGQGTEAFFGQGTRLTVV.

V is TRBV30 and J is TRBJ2-7, with D uncertain. Germline V gene sequence: CDR1 GTSNPN, CDR2 SVGIG (reference sequence). Between the trimmed V and J ends, which lost 0 bases and 5 bases, there was a span of 5 bases. The CDR3 has 11 residues. CDR3 DNA: TGTGCCTGGAGTGTACACCACGAGCAGTACTTC. This translates into CAWSVHHEQYF.

The chain uses TRBV11-2 and TRBJ1-5; unclear D gene. Germline V lookup: CDR1 SGHAT, CDR2 FQNNGV. V was trimmed by 3 bases and J by 1 base, leaving 13 bases between them. This CDR3 is built from 16 residues. This chain's CDR3 is CASSFGLTGSNQPQHF. The DNA of the CDR3 is TGTGCCAGCAGCTTCGGACTGACGGGGAGCAATCAGCCCCAGCATTTT. Filled out from reference TRBV11-2 and TRBJ1-5, the complete variable domain reads EAGVAQSPRYKIIEKRQSVAFWCNPISGHATLYWYQQILGQGPKLLIQFQNNGVVDDSQLPKDRFSAERLKGVDSTLKIQPAKLEDSAVYLCASSFGLTGSNQPQHFGDGTRLSIL.

This sequence joins TRBV19 and TRBJ1-6; a possible D gene is TRBD1 (6 bases). Trimming stripped 7 bases from V and 7 bases from J, with 11 bases between. The length of the CDR3 is 13 residues. The germline CDR1 and CDR2 sequences are LNHDA and SQIVND (reference sequence). This CDR3 reads CASKGRGNSPLHF. DNA of the CDR3: TGTGCCAGTAAGGGGAGGGGGAATTCACCCCTCCACTTT. Complete variable domain (other parts from reference TRBV19 and TRBJ1-6): DGGITQSPKYLFRKEGQNVTLSCEQNLNHDAMYWYRQDPGQGLRLIYYSQIVNDFQKGDIAEGYSVSREKKESFPLTVTSAQKNPTAFYLCASKGRGNSPLHFGNGTRLTVT.

This clone occurred a few times. The chain uses TRBV29-1 and TRBJ1-1; D call uncertain. The germline CDR1 and CDR2 sequences are SQVTM and ANQGSEA. With 5 bases removed from V and 8 bases from J, the gap between germline ends came to 12 bases. The length of the CDR3 is 11 residues. The CDR3 DNA reads TGCAGCGTTAGGCCGGCGGGAGAAGCTTTCTTT. This sequence encodes CSVRPAGEAFF. The whole variable domain, filled in from reference TRBV29-1 and TRBJ1-1, reads SAVISQKPSRDICQRGTSLTIQCQVDSQVTMMFWYRQQPGQSLTLIATANQGSEATYESGFVIDKFPISRPNLTFSTLTVSNMSPEDSSIYLCSVRPAGEAFFGQGTRLTVV.

The chain has TRBV5-1 and TRBJ2-7, with 9 nucleotides matching TRBD1. V shed 5 bases, J shed 4 bases, and the junction held 7 bases outside the gene matches. Germline-derived CDR1 and CDR2 are SGHRS and YFSETQ. The CDR3 spans 14 residues. In DNA, the CDR3 is TGCGCCAGCAGTTACGGGACAGGGAAATACGAGCAGTACTTC. Protein: CASSYGTGKYEQYF. The full variable domain, rest sourced from reference TRBV5-1 and TRBJ2-7, is KAGVTQTPRYLIKTRGQQVTLSCSPISGHRSVSWYQQTPGQGLQFLFEYFSETQRNKGNFPGRFSGRQFSNSRSEMNVSTLELGDSALYLCASSYGTGKYEQYFGPGTRLTVT.

This clone was picked up many times. V usage is TRBV6-2 or TRBV6-3 and J usage is TRBJ1-1; 10 nucleotides agree with TRBD1. Trimming cost V 6 bases and J 3 bases; bases outside gene matches: 13. The CDR3 length is 17 residues. Germline CDR1 MNHEY, CDR2 SVGEGT. The CDR3 sequence: CASSRETGGVKYTEAFF. The DNA of the CDR3 is TGTGCCAGCAGCCGAGAGACAGGGGGCGTGAAATACACTGAAGCTTTCTTT.

This clone appeared once. V and J are TRBV14 and TRBJ1-1; no firm D call. Germline lookup yields CDR1 SGHDN and CDR2 FVKESK. V was cut by 4 bases and J by 1 base, with 16 bases left in between. The CDR3 is 16 residues long. CDR3 loop: CASSPKTKKTNTEAFF. DNA for the CDR3: TGTGCCAGCAGCCCGAAAACTAAAAAAACGAACACTGAAGCTTTCTTT.

The chain carries TRBV28 and TRBJ2-5; TRBD2 aligns across 14 bases. The CDR3 consists of 16 residues. Trimming cost V 6 bases and J 7 bases; bases outside gene matches: 10. Germline CDR1 MDHEN, CDR2 SYDVKM. CDR3 nucleotides: TGTGCCAGCAGGGACGGGACTAGCGGGGGTTCTGGGACCCAGTACTTC. It is translated as CASRDGTSGGSGTQYF.

The V call is TRBV28, the J call TRBJ1-5, with D possibly TRBD1 on 5 matching bases. Between the trimmed V and J ends, which lost 6 bases and 7 bases, there was a span of 16 bases. Germline lookup yields CDR1 MDHEN and CDR2 SYDVKM. This CDR3 is built from 14 residues. The CDR3 reads CASRGGRVGQPQHF. CDR3 sequence (DNA): TGTGCCAGCAGGGGGGGACGTGTGGGCCAGCCCCAGCATTTT.

This sequence joins TRBV5-8 and TRBJ1-2, with D unresolved. V was clipped by 1 base and J by 4 bases, with 11 bases between them. Germline V lookup: CDR1 SGHTS, CDR2 YDEGEE. The CDR3 has 14 residues. The CDR3 is CASSLSGQVYGYTF. Written as DNA, the CDR3 is TGTGCCAGCAGCTTGTCTGGGCAGGTCTATGGCTACACCTTC.